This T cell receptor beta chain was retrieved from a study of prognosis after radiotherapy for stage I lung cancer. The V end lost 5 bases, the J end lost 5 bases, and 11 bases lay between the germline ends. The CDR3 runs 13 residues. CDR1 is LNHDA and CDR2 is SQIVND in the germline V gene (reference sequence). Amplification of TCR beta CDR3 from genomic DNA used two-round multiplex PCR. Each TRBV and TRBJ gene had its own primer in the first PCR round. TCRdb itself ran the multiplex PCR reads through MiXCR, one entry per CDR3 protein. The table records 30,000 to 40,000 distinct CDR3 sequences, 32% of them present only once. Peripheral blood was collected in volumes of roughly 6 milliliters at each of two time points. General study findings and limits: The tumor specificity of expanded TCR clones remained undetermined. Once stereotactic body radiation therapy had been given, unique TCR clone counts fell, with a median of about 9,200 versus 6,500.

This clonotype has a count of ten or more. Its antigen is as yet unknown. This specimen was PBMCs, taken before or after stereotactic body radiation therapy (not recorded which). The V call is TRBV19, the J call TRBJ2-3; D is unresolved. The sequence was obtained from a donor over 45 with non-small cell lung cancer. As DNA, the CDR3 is TGTGCCAGTAGTCCGCGACCAGGAGATACGCAGTATTTT. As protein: CASSPRPGDTQYF.